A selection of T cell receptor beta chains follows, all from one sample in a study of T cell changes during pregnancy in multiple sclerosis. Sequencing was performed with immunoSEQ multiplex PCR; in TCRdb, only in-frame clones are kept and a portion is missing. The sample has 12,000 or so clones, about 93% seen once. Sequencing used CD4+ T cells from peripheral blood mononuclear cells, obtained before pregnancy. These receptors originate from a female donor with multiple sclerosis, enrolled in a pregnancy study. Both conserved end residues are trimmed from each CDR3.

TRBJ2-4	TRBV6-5	ASSQRAVAKNIQY
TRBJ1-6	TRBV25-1	ASRIGTAYNSPLH
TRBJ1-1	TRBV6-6	ASSPTGKNTEAF
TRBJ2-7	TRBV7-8	ASSLGPGGQYEQY
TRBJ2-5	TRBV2	ASSSDRGEAETQY
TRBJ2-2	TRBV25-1	ASSEDRGGRELF
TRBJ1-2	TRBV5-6	ASSLLAVPHNYGYT
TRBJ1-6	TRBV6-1	ASTRGQGFSPLH
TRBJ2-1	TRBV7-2	ASSLAGAVTNEQF
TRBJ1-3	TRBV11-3	ASSLGTGAGNTIY
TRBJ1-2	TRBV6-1	ASSEAGQGFGYT
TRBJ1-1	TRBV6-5	ASRGVWAEAF
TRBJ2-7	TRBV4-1	ASSPLVAGLSYEQY
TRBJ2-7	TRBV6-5	ASSYSTGLEDEQY
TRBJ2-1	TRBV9	ASSVASSGGEEQF
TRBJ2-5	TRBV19	ASSTSLDSGLAGMETQY
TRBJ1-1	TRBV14	ASSPDRGRMAF
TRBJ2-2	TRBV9	ASSYRSTGELF
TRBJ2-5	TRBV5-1	ASSLGTSGAETQY
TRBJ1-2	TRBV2	ASNGQTSAGQGYT
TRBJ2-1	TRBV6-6	ASSSRLAGGNNEQF
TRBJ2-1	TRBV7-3	ASNRFGGHSYNEQF
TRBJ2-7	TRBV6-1	AVWGRVSEQY
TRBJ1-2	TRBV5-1	ASSLATGTQGYGYT
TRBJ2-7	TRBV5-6	ASSLRGPDL
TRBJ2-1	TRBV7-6	ASRAGGPYNEQF
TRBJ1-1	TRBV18	ASSDSMNTEAF
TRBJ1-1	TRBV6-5	ASNRRHGVNTEAF
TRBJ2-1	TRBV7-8	ASSLTWGLAGGQLDNEQF
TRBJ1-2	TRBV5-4	ASSLAGQGGYGYT
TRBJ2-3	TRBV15	ATSRAGGGGTDTQY
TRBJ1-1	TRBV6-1	ATAIWGGTEAF
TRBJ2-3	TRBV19	ASSIGRTTKTTDTQY
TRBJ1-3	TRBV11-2	ASSLSGTANWGPGNTIY
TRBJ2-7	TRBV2	ASNPGLAAQQY
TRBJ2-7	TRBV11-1	ASSLDRGSYEQY
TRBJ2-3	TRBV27	ASTLIGERGTTDTQY
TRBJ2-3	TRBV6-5	ASSNRGFTDTQY
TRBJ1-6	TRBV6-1	ASSDNDSLLNSPLH
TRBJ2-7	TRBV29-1	SVGGTTYEQY
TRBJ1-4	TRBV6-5	ASRAGGRNEKLF
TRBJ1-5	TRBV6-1	ASSEQGKEPQH
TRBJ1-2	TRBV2	ASSERTTGTAGYT
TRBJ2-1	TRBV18	ASSPWYDTRSYNEQF
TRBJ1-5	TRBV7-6	ASSQGCRGSNQPQH
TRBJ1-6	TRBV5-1	ASSWADREASPLH
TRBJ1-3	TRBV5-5	ASSYPPGQPGNTIY
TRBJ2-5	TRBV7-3	ASSPTGGPETQY
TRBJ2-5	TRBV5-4	ASSQPSSRQETQY
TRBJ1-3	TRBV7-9	ASSTRTEFRGRAGNTIY
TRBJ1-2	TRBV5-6	ASSPDRSSNYGYT
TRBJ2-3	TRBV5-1	ASNLLGLAGGSSTDTQY
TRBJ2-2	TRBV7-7	ASSPAGGITNTGELF
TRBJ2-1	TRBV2	ASSTDGEGNEQF
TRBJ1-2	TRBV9	ASSVGENFYGYT
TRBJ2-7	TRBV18	ASSTRGSSYEQY
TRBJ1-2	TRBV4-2	ASSQVGQARGNYGYT
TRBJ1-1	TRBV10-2	ASIKSYGSGNTEAF
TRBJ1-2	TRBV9	ASSVQTGLFNYGYT